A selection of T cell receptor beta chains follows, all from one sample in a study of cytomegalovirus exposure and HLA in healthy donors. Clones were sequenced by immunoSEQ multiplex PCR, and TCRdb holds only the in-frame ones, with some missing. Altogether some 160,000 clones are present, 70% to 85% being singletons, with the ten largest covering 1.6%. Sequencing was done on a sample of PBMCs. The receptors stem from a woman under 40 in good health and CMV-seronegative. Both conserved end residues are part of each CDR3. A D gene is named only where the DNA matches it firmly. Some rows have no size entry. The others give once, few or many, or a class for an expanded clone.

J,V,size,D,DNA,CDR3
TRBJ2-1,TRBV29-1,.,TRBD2,TGCAGCGTTGAAACTGGGACTAGCGGGAGAGCGGCCACCTACAATGAGCAGTTCTTC,CSVETGTSGRAATYNEQFF
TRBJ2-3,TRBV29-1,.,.,TGCAGCGTTGGAGGGGGGGTTAGCACAGATACGCAGTATTTT,CSVGGGVSTDTQYF
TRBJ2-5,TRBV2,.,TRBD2,TGTGCCAGCAGTGAAGGGGGCGGCAGGGGGACTAGCGGGAGTGAGGAGACCCAGTACTTC,CASSEGGGRGTSGSEETQYF
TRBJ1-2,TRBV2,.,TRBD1,TGTGCCAGCAGTGACGGGACAGGGGGGGGCTACACCTTC,CASSDGTGGGYTF
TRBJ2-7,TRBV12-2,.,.,TGTGCAAGTCGCTCCAAGCCGGGACTCGCCTACGAGCAGTACTTC,CASRSKPGLAYEQYF
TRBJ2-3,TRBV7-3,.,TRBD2,TGTGCCAGCAGCTCAGCTAGCGGGTTTTCAGCAGATACGCAGTATTTT,CASSSASGFSADTQYF
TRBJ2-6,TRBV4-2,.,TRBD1,TGTGCCAGCAGCCGGGACAGGGCCATCTCTGGGGCCAACGTCCTGACTTTC,CASSRDRAISGANVLTF
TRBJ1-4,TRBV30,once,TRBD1,TGTGCCTGGAGTGGGACAGGGGATGAAAAACTGTTTTTT,CAWSGTGDEKLFF
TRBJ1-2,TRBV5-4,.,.,TGTGCCAGCAGCTTATTAAACTATGGCTACACCTTC,CASSLLNYGYTF
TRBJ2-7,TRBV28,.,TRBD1,TGTGCCATAGGGGACAGGTCCTACGAGCAGTACTTC,CAIGDRSYEQYF
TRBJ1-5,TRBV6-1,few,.,TGTGCCAGCAGTGAAGCGTGGCCAGAACAGCATTTT,CASSEAWPEQHF
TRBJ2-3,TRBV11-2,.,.,TGTGCCAGCAGCTTAGCACCGGGAGATACGCAGTATTTT,CASSLAPGDTQYF
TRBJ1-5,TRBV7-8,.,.,TGTGCCAGCAGCTTCGTGGTCGGGTCGGACAATCAGCCCCAGCATTTT,CASSFVVGSDNQPQHF
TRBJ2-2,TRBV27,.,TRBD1,TGTGCCAGCAGTAGACCAAACAGGCAACAGGGGGCCGGGGAGCTGTTTTTT,CASSRPNRQQGAGELFF
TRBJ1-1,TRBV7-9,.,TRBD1,TGTTCCAGCAGCTTGGAAACAGGGGGCACTGAAGCTTTCTTT,CSSSLETGGTEAFF
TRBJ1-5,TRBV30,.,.,TGTGCCTGGAATGGAGGGACGAGCAATCAGCCCCAGCATTTT,CAWNGGTSNQPQHF
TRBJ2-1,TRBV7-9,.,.,TGTGCCAGCAGCTCAGGGTGTGAGCAGTTCTTC,CASSSGCEQFF
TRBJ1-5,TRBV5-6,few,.,TGTGCCAGCAGCTTCCGGGGATCGGATCAGCCCCAGCATTTT,CASSFRGSDQPQHF
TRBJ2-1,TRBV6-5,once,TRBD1,TGTGCCAGCAATACCGGGACAGGGGACAATGAGCAGTTCTTC,CASNTGTGDNEQFF
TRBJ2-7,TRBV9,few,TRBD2,TGTGCCAGCAGCCGGGCGGGAGGCTATAGCTCCTACGAGCAGTACTTC,CASSRAGGYSSYEQYF